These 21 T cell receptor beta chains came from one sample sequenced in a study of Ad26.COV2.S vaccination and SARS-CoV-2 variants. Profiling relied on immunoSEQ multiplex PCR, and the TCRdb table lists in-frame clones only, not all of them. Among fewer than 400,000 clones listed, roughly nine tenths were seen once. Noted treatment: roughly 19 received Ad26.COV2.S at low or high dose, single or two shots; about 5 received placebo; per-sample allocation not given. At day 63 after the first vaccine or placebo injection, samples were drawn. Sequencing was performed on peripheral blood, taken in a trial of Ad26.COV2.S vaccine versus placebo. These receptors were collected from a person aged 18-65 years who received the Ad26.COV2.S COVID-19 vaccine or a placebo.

CDR3 region: CASSYGGTGGNIQYF. The CDR3 nucleotides read TGTGCCAGCAGCTACGGGGGGACAGGGGGAAACATTCAGTACTTC. V usage is TRBV11-2 and J usage is TRBJ2-4; TRBD1 aligns across 11 bases. Trimming removed 4 bases from V and 6 bases from J; junction bases left unmatched: 5. This CDR3 has 15 residues. Per the germline V gene, CDR1 is SGHAT and CDR2 is FQNNGV.

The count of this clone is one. CDR3 nucleotide sequence: TGTGCCACCCTCGAGGGGGGGGGCACAGATACGCAGTATTTT. Translated: CATLEGGGTDTQYF. The chain uses TRBV6-6 and TRBJ2-3; tentatively, D is TRBD2 (7 bases). The CDR3 consists of 14 residues. Germline-derived CDR1 and CDR2 are MNHNY and SVGAGI (reference sequence). With 10 bases removed from V and 1 base from J, the gap between germline ends came to 15 bases.

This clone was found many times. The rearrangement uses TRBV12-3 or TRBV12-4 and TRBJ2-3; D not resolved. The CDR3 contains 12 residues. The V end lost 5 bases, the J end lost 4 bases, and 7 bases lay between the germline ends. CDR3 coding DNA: TGTGCCAGCAGTGGACGAGCAGATACGCAGTATTTT. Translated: CASSGRADTQYF.

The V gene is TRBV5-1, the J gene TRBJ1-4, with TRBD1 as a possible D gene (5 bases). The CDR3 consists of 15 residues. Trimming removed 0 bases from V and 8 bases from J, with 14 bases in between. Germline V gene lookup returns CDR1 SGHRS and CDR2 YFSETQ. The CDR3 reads CASSLDPGEGEKLFF. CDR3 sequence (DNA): TGCGCCAGCAGCTTGGATCCGGGGGAGGGAGAAAAACTGTTTTTT.

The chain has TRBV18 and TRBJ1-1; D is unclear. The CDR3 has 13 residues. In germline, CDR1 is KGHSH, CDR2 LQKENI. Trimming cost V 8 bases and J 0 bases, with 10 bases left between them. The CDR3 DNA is TGTGCCAGCAGGACGGGGATGAACACTGAAGCTTTCTTT. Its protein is CASRTGMNTEAFF. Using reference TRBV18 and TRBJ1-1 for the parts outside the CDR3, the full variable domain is NAGVMQNPRHLVRRRGQEARLRCSPMKGHSHVYWYRQLPEEGLKFMVYLQKENIIDESGMPKERFSAEFPKEGPSILRIQQVVRGDSAAYFCASRTGMNTEAFFGQGTRLTVV.

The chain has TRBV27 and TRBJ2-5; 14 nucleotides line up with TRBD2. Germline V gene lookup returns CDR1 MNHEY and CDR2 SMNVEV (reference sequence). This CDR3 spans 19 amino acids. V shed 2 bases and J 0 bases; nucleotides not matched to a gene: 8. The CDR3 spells CASSLGPGLAGGYQETQYF. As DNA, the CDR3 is TGTGCCAGCAGTTTAGGGCCCGGACTAGCGGGGGGTTACCAAGAGACCCAGTACTTC.

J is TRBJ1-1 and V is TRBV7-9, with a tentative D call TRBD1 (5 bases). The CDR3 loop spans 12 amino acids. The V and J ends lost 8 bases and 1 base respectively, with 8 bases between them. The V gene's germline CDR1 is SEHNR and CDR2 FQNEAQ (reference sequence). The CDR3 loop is CASGDPNTEAFF. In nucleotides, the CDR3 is TGTGCCAGCGGGGACCCGAACACTGAAGCTTTCTTT.

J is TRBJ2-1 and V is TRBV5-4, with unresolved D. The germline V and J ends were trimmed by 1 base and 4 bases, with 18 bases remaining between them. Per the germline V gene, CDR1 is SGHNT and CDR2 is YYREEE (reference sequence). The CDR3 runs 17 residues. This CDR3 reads CASSLWPRGQSYNEQFF. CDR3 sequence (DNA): TGTGCCAGCAGCTTGTGGCCGCGTGGTCAGTCGTACAATGAGCAGTTCTTC.

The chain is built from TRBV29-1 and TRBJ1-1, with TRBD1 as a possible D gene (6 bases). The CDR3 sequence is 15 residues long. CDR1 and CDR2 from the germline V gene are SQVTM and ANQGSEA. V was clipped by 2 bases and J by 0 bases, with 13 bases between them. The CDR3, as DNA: TGCAGCGTTGAACGGAGTGGACAGCTGAACACTGAAGCTTTCTTT. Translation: CSVERSGQLNTEAFF.

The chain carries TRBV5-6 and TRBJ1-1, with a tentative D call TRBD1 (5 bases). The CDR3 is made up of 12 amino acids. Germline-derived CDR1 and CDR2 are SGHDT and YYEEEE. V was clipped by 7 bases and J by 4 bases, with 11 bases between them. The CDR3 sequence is CASGPGTTEAFF. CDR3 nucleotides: TGTGCCAGCGGCCCAGGGACCACTGAAGCTTTCTTT.

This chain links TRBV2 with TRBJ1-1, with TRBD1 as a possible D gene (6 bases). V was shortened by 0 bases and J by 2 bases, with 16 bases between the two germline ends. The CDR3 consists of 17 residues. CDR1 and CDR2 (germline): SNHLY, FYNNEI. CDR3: CASSEALRGLLNTEAFF. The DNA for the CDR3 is TGTGCCAGCAGTGAAGCGCTCAGGGGATTACTCAACACTGAAGCTTTCTTT.

CDR3: CASSFREDGYTF. DNA for the CDR3: TGTGCCAGCAGCTTCAGGGAAGATGGCTACACCTTC. The chain combines TRBV5-4 with TRBJ1-2; tentative D call: TRBD1 (5 bases). V shed 2 bases and J shed 6 bases, with 8 bases lying between them. The CDR3 consists of 12 residues. Germline assignment: CDR1 SGHNT and CDR2 YYREEE (reference sequence).

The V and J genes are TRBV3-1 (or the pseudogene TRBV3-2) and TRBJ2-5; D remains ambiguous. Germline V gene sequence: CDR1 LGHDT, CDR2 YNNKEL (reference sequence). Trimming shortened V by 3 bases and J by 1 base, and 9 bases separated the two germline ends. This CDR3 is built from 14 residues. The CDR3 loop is CASSQQLLQETQYF. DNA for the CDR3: TGTGCCAGCAGCCAGCAGCTACTCCAAGAGACCCAGTACTTC.

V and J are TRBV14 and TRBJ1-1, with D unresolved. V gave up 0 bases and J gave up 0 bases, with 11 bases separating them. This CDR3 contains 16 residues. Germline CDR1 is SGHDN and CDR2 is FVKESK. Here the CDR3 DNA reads TGTGCCAGCAGCCAAGATATTGGGTTGTTGAACACTGAAGCTTTCTTT. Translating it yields CASSQDIGLLNTEAFF.

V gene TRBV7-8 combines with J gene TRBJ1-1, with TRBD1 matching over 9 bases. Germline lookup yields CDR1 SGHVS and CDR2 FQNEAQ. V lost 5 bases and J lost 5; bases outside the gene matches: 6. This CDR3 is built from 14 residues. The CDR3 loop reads CASSDRGGYTEAFF. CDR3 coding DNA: TGTGCCAGCAGCGACAGGGGGGGATATACTGAAGCTTTCTTT.

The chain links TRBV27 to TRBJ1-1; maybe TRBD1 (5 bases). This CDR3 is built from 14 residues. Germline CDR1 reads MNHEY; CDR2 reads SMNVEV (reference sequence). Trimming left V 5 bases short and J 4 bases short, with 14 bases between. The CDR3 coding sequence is TGTGCCAGCAGTCCCGGGGGTTACGGCACTGAAGCTTTCTTT. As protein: CASSPGGYGTEAFF.

CDR3: CASSGGNTDTQYF. Written as DNA, the CDR3 is TGTGCCAGTAGCGGGGGGAACACAGATACGCAGTATTTT. The J gene is TRBJ2-3, the V gene TRBV19; 7 bases align to TRBD2. The CDR3 is 13 amino acids. Germline V gene sequence: CDR1 LNHDA, CDR2 SQIVND (reference sequence). V shed 6 bases and J 2 bases; nucleotides not matched to a gene: 2.

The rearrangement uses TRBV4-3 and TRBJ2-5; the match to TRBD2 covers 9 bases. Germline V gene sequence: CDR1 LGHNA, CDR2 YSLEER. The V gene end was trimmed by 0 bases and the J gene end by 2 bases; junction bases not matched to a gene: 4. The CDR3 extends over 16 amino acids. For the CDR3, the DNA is TGCGCCAGCAGCCAAGATGCTAGCGGGGCACAAGAGACCCAGTACTTC. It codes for CASSQDASGAQETQYF.

This CDR3 is CSVASGRGPTEAFF. CDR3 nucleotides: TGCAGCGTCGCCAGTGGGAGGGGTCCCACTGAAGCTTTCTTT. The chain uses TRBV29-1 and TRBJ1-1; maybe TRBD1 (5 bases). Germline CDR1 is SQVTM and CDR2 is ANQGSEA. The CDR3 consists of 14 residues. The V gene lost 6 bases and the J gene lost 4 bases, with 18 bases spanning the gap.

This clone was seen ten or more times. CDR3 protein: CASSGQDNSPLHF. CDR3 sequence (DNA): TGTGCCAGCAGCGGACAGGATAATTCACCCCTCCACTTT. The V call is TRBV6-4, the J call TRBJ1-6; 7 nucleotides align to TRBD1. The CDR3 consists of 13 residues. The germline gives CDR1 MRHNA, CDR2 SNTAGT. V gave up 6 bases and J gave up 5 bases; unmatched junction bases: 1.

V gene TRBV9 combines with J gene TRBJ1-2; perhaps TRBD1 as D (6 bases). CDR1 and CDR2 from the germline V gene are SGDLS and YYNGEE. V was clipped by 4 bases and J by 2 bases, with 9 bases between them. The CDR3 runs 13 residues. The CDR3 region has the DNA TGTGCCAGCAGCCTCGGGACAAACTATGGCTACACCTTC. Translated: CASSLGTNYGYTF.